Listed below are T cell receptor beta chains from one sample, sequenced in a study of shared clonotypes between healthy human individuals. Only in-frame clones appear in the TCRdb table, and some are missing; sequencing was by immunoSEQ multiplex PCR. This sample has about 2,100,000 clones, with 93% found just once. The sample consisted of naive CD8+ T cells from PBMCs. The source of these receptors is a young man in good health. Some clones in this sample may be carry-over from other donors' samples. Both conserved end residues are part of each CDR3. D genes are given only for firm matches. Expanded clones get a size class; other rows say once, few or many, or leave the size out.

clone size	J gene	V gene	D gene	CDR3 protein	CDR3 DNA
NA	TRBJ2-2	TRBV27	TRBD2	CASSLLFVAGASRTGELFF	TGTGCCAGCAGTTTATTATTTGTAGCGGGGGCCTCCCGCACCGGGGAGCTGTTTTTT
NA	TRBJ2-7	TRBV10-3	TRBD2	CAIGAGGVEQYF	TGTGCCATCGGAGCGGGAGGGGTCGAGCAGTACTTC
NA	TRBJ1-4	TRBV7-8	NA	CASSSRRGPNEKLFF	TGTGCCAGCAGCTCACGCCGGGGCCCTAATGAAAAACTGTTTTTT
NA	TRBJ1-1	TRBV5-1	NA	CASSSLRDEAFF	TGCGCCAGCAGCTCGCTTCGGGATGAAGCTTTCTTT
NA	TRBJ2-1	TRBV5-6	NA	CASSLGGLSHSYNEQFF	TGTGCCAGCAGCTTGGGGGGGCTTTCTCACTCCTACAATGAGCAGTTCTTC
NA	TRBJ2-5	TRBV11-2	NA	CASSPTGVGETQYF	TGTGCCAGCAGCCCTACGGGGGTGGGCGAGACCCAGTACTTC
NA	TRBJ2-5	TRBV7-8	TRBD2	CASRSGTSGQETQYF	TGTGCCAGCAGGTCCGGGACTAGCGGCCAAGAGACCCAGTACTTC
NA	TRBJ2-1	TRBV7-3	TRBD2	CASSLLAGAYNEQFF	TGTGCCAGCAGCTTGTTAGCGGGAGCCTACAATGAGCAGTTCTTC
NA	TRBJ1-1	TRBV7-9	NA	CASSGVNTEAFF	TGTGCCAGCAGCGGAGTGAACACTGAAGCTTTCTTT
NA	TRBJ2-7	TRBV27	NA	CASKERLGVLAYEQYF	TGTGCCAGCAAGGAGCGACTAGGGGTCCTCGCCTACGAGCAGTACTTC
NA	TRBJ1-2	TRBV29-1	TRBD1	CSVGPGTGDGYTF	TGCAGCGTTGGCCCCGGGACAGGGGACGGCTACACCTTC
NA	TRBJ2-3	TRBV10-3	NA	CAISEDRSTDTQYF	TGTGCCATCAGTGAAGACAGAAGCACAGATACGCAGTATTTT
NA	TRBJ2-2	TRBV12-2	NA	CASRLIVAGTGELFF	TGTGCAAGTCGCTTAATTGTAGCGGGCACCGGGGAGCTGTTTTTT
NA	TRBJ1-2	TRBV11-2	NA	CASSLTGPERAGYTF	TGTGCCAGCAGCCTCACCGGCCCTGAGCGGGCTGGCTACACCTTC
NA	TRBJ1-5	TRBV9	NA	CASSQGGTGQPQHF	TGTGCCAGCAGCCAAGGGGGTACGGGACAGCCCCAGCATTTT
NA	TRBJ2-7	TRBV5-6	NA	CASSSLDVSSYEQYF	TGTGCCAGCAGCTCTCTAGACGTTAGCTCCTACGAGCAGTACTTC
once	TRBJ1-3	TRBV7-8	NA	CASSNLPGNTIYF	TGTGCCAGCAGCAACCTCCCCGGAAACACCATATATTTT
NA	TRBJ2-6	TRBV12-5	TRBD2	CASGLVTGTSLHLSGANVLTF	TGTGCTAGTGGTTTGGTCACCGGGACTAGCCTACACCTCTCGGGGGCCAACGTCCTGACTTTC
NA	TRBJ1-1	TRBV29-1	NA	CSALGGAFFTEAFF	TGCAGCGCCCTAGGGGGGGCTTTTTTCACTGAAGCTTTCTTT
NA	TRBJ1-4	TRBV27	NA	CASSLTGTWNEKLFF	TGTGCCAGCAGTTTGACCGGGACTTGGAATGAAAAACTGTTTTTT
NA	TRBJ1-2	TRBV27	NA	CASSPIQGPQGVGGYTF	TGTGCCAGCAGTCCGATCCAGGGCCCACAGGGAGTAGGGGGCTACACCTTC
NA	TRBJ1-4	TRBV27	NA	CASPQGQGRNEKLFF	TGTGCCAGCCCCCAAGGGCAGGGGAGAAATGAAAAACTGTTTTTT
NA	TRBJ1-6	TRBV4-1	NA	CASDDRGASPLHF	TGCGCCAGCGATGATCGGGGGGCTTCACCCCTCCACTTT
NA	TRBJ2-3	TRBV6-1	TRBD2	CASSGLAVPSTDTQYF	TGTGCCAGCAGTGGGCTAGCGGTTCCTAGCACAGATACGCAGTATTTT
NA	TRBJ2-3	TRBV7-9	NA	CASSPPSGTQYF	TGTGCCAGCAGCCCCCCCTCGGGTACGCAGTATTTT
NA	TRBJ2-2	TRBV7-6	TRBD2	CASSGRAGVGDTGELFF	TGTGCCAGCAGCGGTCGGGCGGGAGTTGGGGACACCGGGGAGCTGTTTTTT